One T cell receptor beta chain is described in this entry. What it binds is unknown. The data are from a study of cytomegalovirus exposure and HLA in healthy donors. The ends were cut back, 5 bases at V and 5 bases at J, with 15 bases in the middle. Germline CDR1 reads SGHTA; CDR2 reads FQGNSA. The CDR3 extends over 14 amino acids. Whole-study results and caveats: Cytomegalovirus-associated TCR beta chains were listed, numbering some 150. TCR beta chain V- and J-gene trimming was linked, in a later analysis, to a missense variant in DCLRE1C.

The PCR was carried out with 60 Vbeta primers and 13 Jbeta primers. The protocol was immunoSEQ multiplex PCR, while the TCRdb copy is restricted to in-frame clones and leaves out a portion. This table has 120,000 to 150,000 clones, 61% appearing once. This TCR was sampled from a male donor in good health and CMV-seronegative. The sample consisted of PBMCs. The genes are TRBV7-2 and TRBJ2-5, with D possibly matching TRBD2 (5 bases). Written as DNA, the CDR3 is TGTGCCAGCAGCCCTAGTGGCGGGCCGGAGACCCAGTACTTC. Its translation: CASSPSGGPETQYF.